Following are 10 T cell receptor beta chains from one sample sequenced in a study of blood T cell repertoires in COVID-19. The assay was immunoSEQ multiplex PCR, and TCRdb's table has in-frame clones only and misses some. This repertoire shows approximately 260,000 clones, roughly 83% found once; its top ten account for over 4.5%. The sequenced sample was peripheral blood. The receptor set was obtained from a man in his 60s who had recovered from COVID-19.

V gene TRBV12-3 or TRBV12-4 combines with J gene TRBJ2-2; D unresolved. CDR3 length equals 13 residues. V was trimmed by 3 bases and J by 5 bases, leaving 7 bases between them. The CDR3 is CASSFSETGELFF. For the CDR3, the DNA is TGTGCCAGCAGTTTCAGCGAAACCGGGGAGCTGTTTTTT.

The chain combines TRBV7-9 with TRBJ2-5; a possible D gene is TRBD1 (5 bases). This CDR3 has 15 amino acids. Germline V lookup: CDR1 SEHNR, CDR2 FQNEAQ (reference sequence). With 5 bases removed from V and 5 bases from J, the gap between germline ends came to 18 bases. This CDR3 reads CASSLGQGNLETQYF. The CDR3 DNA sequence: TGTGCCAGCAGCCTGGGGCAGGGAAATTTGGAGACCCAGTACTTC. Full variable domain (missing parts from reference TRBV7-9 and TRBJ2-5): DTGVSQNPRHKITKRGQNVTFRCDPISEHNRLYWYRQTLGQGPEFLTYFQNEAQLEKSRLLSDRFSAERPKGSFSTLEIQRTEQGDSAMYLCASSLGQGNLETQYFGPGTRLLVL.

The CDR3 DNA reads as TGCGCCAGCAGCTTGCCATCGAGCGGACTATCCTACGAGCAGTACTTC. Translating it yields CASSLPSSGLSYEQYF. This chain uses TRBV5-1 with TRBJ2-7; possible D gene TRBD2, 6 bases. Trimming pared 1 base from V and 1 base from J, leaving 15 bases between. In germline, CDR1 is SGHRS, CDR2 YFSETQ. The CDR3 sequence is 16 residues long.

This sequence joins TRBV18 and TRBJ2-5; tentative D call: TRBD2 (6 bases). Germline V gene lookup returns CDR1 KGHSH and CDR2 LQKENI. With 0 bases removed from V and 2 bases from J, the gap between germline ends came to 13 bases. CDR3 length: 16 residues. The CDR3 DNA reads TGTGCCAGCTCACCACCGGTGTCAGGGAGGCAAGAGACCCAGTACTTC. It codes for CASSPPVSGRQETQYF.

The chain has TRBV7-5 and TRBJ2-7; the table's D call of TRBD2 was not tested on the DNA. TRBV7-5 is flagged as a pseudogene. There are 13 residues in the CDR3. The CDR3 DNA reads as TGTGTCAGAAGCCCCTCGGTTGGTGGCGAGCAGTACTTC. Protein product: CVRSPSVGGEQYF.

The chain carries TRBV19 and TRBJ2-1, with 14 positions matching TRBD2. The CDR3 is 13 amino acids. V gave up 9 bases and J gave up 9 bases; unmatched junction bases: 4. Germline V gives CDR1 LNHDA, CDR2 SQIVND (reference sequence). The CDR3 DNA reads TGTGCCAGCCGACTAGCGGGAGGGCCTGAGCAGTTCTTC. This sequence encodes CASRLAGGPEQFF.

This chain links TRBV28 with TRBJ1-1; D is unclear. The CDR3 length is 15 residues. Between the trimmed V and J ends, which lost 3 bases and 5 bases, there was a span of 16 bases. Germline loops: CDR1 MDHEN, CDR2 SYDVKM. For the CDR3, the DNA is TGTGCCAGCAGTTTGTGGAGAGGGTTTGGGACTGAAGCTTTCTTT. This sequence encodes CASSLWRGFGTEAFF.

J is TRBJ1-2 and V is TRBV18, with D unresolved. The V gene lost 5 bases and the J gene lost 0 bases, with 10 bases spanning the gap. The CDR3 loop spans 14 amino acids. The germline gives CDR1 KGHSH, CDR2 LQKENI. As DNA, the CDR3 is TGTGCCAGCTCAAAGGGAGATTCTAACTATGGCTACACCTTC. Amino acids: CASSKGDSNYGYTF.

This clone came up once. The chain carries TRBV5-1 and TRBJ2-6; maybe TRBD1 (5 bases). The V gene lost 2 bases and the J gene lost 1 base, with 13 bases spanning the gap. The CDR3 has 17 amino acids. The germline gives CDR1 SGHRS, CDR2 YFSETQ. DNA of the CDR3: TGCGCCAGCAGCTTCAGGGCAGCCAGGTCTGGGGCCAACGTCCTGACTTTC. It specifies CASSFRAARSGANVLTF.

This clone was counted a few times. The chain employs TRBV27 and TRBJ2-3, with TRBD2 matching 10 bases. This CDR3 contains 18 residues. Trimming cost V 1 base and J 0 bases; bases outside gene matches: 7. Germline V gene data show CDR1 as MNHEY and CDR2 as SMNVEV (reference sequence). CDR3 sequence reads: CASSLLAGGAGSTDTQYF. In nucleotides, the CDR3 is TGTGCCAGCAGTTTATTAGCGGGGGGAGCAGGGAGCACAGATACGCAGTATTTT.